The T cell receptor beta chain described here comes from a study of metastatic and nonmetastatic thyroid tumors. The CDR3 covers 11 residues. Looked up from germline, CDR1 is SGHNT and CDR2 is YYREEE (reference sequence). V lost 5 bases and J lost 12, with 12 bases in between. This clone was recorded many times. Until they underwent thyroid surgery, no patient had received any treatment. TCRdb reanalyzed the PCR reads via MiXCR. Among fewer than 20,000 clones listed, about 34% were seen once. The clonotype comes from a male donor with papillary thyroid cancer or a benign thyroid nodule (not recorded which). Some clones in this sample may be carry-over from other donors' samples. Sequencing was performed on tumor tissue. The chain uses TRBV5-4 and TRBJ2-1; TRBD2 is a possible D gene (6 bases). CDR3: CASRGDSRQFF. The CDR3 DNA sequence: TGTGCCAGCAGAGGGGACTCGCGGCAGTTCTTC. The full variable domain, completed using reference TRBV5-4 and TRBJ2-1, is ETGVTQSPTHLIKTRGQQVTLRCSSQSGHNTVSWYQQALGQGPQFIFQYYREEENGRGNFPPRFSGLQFPNYSSELNVNALELDDSALYLCASRGDSRQFFGPGTRLTVL.